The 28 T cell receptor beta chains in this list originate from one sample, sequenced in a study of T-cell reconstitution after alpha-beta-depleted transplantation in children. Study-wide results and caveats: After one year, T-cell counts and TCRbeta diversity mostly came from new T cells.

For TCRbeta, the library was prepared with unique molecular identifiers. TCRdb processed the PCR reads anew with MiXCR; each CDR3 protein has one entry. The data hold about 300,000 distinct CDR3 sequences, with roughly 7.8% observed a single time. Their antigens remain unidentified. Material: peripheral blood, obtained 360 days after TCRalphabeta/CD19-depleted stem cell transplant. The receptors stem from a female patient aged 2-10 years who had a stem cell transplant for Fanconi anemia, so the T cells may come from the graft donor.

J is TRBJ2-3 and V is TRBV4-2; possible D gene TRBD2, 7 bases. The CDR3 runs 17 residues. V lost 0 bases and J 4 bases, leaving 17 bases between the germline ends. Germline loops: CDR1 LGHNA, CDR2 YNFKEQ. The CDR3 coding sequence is TGTGCCAGCAGCCAAGATTCAAGGGGGGGGGGCCCAGATACGCAGTATTTT. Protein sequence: CASSQDSRGGGPDTQYF.

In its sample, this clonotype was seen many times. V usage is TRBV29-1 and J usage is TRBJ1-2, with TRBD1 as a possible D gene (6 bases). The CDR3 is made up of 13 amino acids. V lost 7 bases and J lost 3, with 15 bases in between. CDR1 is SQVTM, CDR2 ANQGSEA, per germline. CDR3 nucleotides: TGCAGCGCCAAACGGGCAGGGGACTATGGCTACACCTTC. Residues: CSAKRAGDYGYTF.

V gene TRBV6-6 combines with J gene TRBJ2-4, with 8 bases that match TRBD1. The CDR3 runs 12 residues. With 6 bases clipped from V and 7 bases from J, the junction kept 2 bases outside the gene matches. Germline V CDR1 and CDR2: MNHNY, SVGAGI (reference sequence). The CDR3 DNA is TGTGCCAGCAGCCGACAGGGGAACATTCAGTACTTC. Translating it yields CASSRQGNIQYF.

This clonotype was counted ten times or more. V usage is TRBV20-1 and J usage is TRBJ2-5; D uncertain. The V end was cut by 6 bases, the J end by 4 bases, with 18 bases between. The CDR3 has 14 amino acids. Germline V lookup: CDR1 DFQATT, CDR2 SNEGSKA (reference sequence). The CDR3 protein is CSAQPGTWGETQYF. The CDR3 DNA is TGCAGTGCCCAACCGGGTACCTGGGGAGAGACCCAGTACTTC.

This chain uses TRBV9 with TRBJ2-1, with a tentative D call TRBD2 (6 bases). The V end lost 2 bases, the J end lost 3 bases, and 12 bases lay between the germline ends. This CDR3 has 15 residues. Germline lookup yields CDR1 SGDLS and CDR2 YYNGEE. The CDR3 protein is CASSVFGGDYNEQFF. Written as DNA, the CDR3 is TGTGCCAGCAGCGTCTTCGGGGGAGACTACAATGAGCAGTTCTTC.

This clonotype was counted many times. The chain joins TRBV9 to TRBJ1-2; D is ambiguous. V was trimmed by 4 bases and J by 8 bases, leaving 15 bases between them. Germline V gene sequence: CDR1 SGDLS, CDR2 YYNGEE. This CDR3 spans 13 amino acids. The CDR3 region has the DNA TGTGCCAGCAGCCATCGGACTGGTGGGGGCTACACCTTC. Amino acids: CASSHRTGGGYTF.

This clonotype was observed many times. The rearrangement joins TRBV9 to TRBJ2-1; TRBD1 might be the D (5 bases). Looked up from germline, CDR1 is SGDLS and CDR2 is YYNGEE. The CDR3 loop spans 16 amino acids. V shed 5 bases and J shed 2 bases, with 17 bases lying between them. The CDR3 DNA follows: TGTGCCAGCAGAGTAAACCAGGGATCCACCTACAATGAGCAGTTCTTC. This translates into CASRVNQGSTYNEQFF. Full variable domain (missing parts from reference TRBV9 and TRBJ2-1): DSGVTQTPKHLITATGQRVTLRCSPRSGDLSVYWYQQSLDQGLQFLIQYYNGEERAKGNILERFSAQQFPDLHSELNLSSLELGDSALYFCASRVNQGSTYNEQFFGPGTRLTVL.

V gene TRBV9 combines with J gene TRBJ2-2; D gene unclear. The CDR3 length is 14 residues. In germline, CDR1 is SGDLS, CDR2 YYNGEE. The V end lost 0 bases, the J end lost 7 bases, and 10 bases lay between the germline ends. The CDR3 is CASSVATGGGELFF. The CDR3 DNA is TGTGCCAGCAGCGTAGCTACTGGTGGCGGGGAGCTGTTTTTT.

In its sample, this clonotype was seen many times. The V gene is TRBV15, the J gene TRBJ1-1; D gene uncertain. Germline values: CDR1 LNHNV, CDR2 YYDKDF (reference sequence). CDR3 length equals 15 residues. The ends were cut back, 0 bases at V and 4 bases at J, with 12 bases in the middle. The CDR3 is CATSRDQFTITEAFF. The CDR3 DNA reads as TGTGCCACCAGCAGAGATCAGTTTACCATCACTGAAGCTTTCTTT.

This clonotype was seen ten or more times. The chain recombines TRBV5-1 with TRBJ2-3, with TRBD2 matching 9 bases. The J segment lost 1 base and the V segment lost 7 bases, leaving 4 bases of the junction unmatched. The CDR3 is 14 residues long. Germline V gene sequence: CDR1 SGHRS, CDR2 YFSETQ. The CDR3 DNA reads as TGCGCCAGCCGAAGACTAGCGGGCACAGATACGCAGTATTTT. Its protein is CASRRLAGTDTQYF.

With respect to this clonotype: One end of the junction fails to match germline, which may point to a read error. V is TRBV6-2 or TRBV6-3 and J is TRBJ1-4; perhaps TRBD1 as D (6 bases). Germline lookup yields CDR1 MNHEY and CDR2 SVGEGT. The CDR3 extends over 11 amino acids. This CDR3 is CASSYGGRQDF. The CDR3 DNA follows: TGTGCCAGCAGTTACGGTGGCCGACAGGATTTT.

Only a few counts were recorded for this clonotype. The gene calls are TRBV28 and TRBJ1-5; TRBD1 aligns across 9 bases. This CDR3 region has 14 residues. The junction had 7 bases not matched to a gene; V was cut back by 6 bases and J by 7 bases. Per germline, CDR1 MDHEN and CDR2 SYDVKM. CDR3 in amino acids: CASRITGGWQPQHF. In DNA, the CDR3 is TGTGCCAGCAGAATAACAGGGGGCTGGCAGCCCCAGCATTTT.

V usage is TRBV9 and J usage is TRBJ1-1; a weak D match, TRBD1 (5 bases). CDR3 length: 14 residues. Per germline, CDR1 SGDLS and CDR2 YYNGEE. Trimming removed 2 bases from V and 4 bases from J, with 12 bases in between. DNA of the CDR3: TGTGCCAGCAGCGTCTTGACCGGGGGCACTGAAGCTTTCTTT. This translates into CASSVLTGGTEAFF.

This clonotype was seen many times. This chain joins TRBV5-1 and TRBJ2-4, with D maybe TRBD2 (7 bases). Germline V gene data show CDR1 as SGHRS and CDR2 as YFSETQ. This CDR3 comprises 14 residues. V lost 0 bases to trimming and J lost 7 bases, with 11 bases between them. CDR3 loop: CASSLDGGLNIQYF. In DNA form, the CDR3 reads TGCGCCAGCAGCTTGGACGGGGGGCTGAACATTCAGTACTTC.

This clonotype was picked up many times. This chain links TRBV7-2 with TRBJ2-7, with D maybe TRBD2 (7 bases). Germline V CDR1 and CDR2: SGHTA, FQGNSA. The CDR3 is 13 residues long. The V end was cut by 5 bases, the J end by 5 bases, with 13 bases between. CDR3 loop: CASSVRGGDEQYF. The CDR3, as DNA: TGTGCCAGCAGCGTAAGAGGGGGGGACGAGCAGTACTTC. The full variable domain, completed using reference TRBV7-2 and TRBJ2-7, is GAGVSQSPSNKVTEKGKDVELRCDPISGHTALYWYRQSLGQGLEFLIYFQGNSAPDKSGLPSDRFSAERTGGSVSTLTIQRTQQEDSAVYLCASSVRGGDEQYFGPGTRLTVT.

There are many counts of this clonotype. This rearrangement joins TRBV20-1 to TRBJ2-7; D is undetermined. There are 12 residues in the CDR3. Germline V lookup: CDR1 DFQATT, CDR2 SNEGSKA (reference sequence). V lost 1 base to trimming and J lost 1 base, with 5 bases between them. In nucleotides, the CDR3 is TGCAGTGCTAGAGCGGATTCCTACGAGCAGTACTTC. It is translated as CSARADSYEQYF.

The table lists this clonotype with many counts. Here the CDR3 reads CASSKRGDTDTQYF. In nucleotides, the CDR3 is TGTGCCAGCAGCAAGCGGGGGGACACAGATACGCAGTATTTT. The chain combines TRBV6-4 with TRBJ2-3; 9 bases line up with TRBD2. Germline V gene sequence: CDR1 MRHNA, CDR2 SNTAGT. The CDR3 is made up of 14 amino acids. V was pared by 6 bases and J by 2 bases, with 3 bases of the junction left unmatched.

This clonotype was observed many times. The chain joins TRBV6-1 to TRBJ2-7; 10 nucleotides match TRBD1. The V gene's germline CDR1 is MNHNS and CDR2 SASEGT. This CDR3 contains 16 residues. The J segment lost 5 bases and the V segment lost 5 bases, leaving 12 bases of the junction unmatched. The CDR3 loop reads CASSQLPGQGLDEQYF. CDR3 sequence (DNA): TGTGCCAGCAGTCAACTCCCGGGACAGGGGCTCGACGAGCAGTACTTC.

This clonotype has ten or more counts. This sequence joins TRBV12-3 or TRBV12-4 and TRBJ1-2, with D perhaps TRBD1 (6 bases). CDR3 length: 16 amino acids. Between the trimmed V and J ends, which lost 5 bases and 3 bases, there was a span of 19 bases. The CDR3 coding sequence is TGTGCCAGCAGTCCGACGGGACACCGCAACCACTATGGCTACACCTTC. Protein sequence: CASSPTGHRNHYGYTF.

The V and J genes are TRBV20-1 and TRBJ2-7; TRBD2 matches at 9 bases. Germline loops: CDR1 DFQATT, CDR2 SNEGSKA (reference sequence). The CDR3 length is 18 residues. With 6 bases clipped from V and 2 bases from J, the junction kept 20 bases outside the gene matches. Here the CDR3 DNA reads TGCAGTGCGGGGACACCCGAAAATAGCGGGGGTCCCGCCTACGAGCAGTACTTC. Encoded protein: CSAGTPENSGGPAYEQYF.

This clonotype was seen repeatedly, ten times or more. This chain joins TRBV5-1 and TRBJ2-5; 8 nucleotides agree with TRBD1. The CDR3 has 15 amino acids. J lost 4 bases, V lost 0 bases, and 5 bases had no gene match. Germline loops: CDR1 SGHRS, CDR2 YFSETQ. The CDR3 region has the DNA TGCGCCAGCAGCTTGGCCCCAGGGGGCGCAGAGACCCAGTACTTC. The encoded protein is CASSLAPGGAETQYF. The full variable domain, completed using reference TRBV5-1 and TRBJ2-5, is KAGVTQTPRYLIKTRGQQVTLSCSPISGHRSVSWYQQTPGQGLQFLFEYFSETQRNKGNFPGRFSGRQFSNSRSEMNVSTLELGDSALYLCASSLAPGGAETQYFGPGTRLLVL.

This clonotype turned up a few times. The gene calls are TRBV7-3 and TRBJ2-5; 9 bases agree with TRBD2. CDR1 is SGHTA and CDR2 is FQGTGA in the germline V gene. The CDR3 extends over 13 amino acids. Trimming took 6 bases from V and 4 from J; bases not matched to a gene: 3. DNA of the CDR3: TGTGCCAGCAGTTCGCGGGGGGGAGAGACCCAGTACTTC. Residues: CASSSRGGETQYF.

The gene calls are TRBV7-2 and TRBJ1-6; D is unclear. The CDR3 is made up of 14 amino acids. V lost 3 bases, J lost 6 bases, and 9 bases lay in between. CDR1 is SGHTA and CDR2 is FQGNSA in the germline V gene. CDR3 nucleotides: TGTGCCAGCAGCTTTCTGTTTGGTAATTCACCCCTCCACTTT. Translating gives CASSFLFGNSPLHF.

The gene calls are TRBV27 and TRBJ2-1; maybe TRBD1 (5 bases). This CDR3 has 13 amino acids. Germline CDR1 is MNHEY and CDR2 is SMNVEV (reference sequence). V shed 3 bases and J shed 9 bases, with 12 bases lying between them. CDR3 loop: CASSFPGNGEQFF. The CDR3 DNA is TGTGCCAGCAGTTTCCCAGGGAACGGTGAGCAGTTCTTC.

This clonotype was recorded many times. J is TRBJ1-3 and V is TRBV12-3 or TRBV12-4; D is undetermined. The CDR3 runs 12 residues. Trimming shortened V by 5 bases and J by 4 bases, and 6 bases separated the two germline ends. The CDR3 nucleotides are TGTGCCAGCAGTCTACAGGGAAACACCATATATTTT. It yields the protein CASSLQGNTIYF.

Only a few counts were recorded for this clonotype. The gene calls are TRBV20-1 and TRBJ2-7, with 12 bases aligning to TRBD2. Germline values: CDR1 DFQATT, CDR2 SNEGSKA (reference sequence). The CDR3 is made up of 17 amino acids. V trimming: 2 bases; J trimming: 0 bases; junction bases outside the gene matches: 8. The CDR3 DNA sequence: TGCAGTGCTAGAATTGGGACTAGCGGGTTTAGCTCCTACGAGCAGTACTTC. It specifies CSARIGTSGFSSYEQYF.

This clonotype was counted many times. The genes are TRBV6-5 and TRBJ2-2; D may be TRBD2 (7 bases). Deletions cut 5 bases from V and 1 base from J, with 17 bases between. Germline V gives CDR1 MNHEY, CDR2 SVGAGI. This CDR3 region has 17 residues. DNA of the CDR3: TGTGCCAGCAGTCGGGTTATCGGGGGGCGGAACACCGGGGAGCTGTTTTTT. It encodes CASSRVIGGRNTGELFF.

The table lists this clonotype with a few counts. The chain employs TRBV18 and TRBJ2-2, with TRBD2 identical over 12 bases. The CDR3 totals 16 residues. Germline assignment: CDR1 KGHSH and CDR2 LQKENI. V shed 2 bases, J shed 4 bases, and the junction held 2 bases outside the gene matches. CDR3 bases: TGTGCCAGCTCACCAAGGACTAGCGGGGTCACCGGGGAGCTGTTTTTT. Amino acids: CASSPRTSGVTGELFF.